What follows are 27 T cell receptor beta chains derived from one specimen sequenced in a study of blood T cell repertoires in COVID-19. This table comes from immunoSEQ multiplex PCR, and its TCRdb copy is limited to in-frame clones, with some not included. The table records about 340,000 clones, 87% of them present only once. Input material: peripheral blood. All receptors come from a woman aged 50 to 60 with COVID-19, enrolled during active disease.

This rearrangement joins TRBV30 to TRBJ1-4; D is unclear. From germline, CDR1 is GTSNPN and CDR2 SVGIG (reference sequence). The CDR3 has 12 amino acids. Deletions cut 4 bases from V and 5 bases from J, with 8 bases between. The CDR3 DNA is TGTGCCTGGAAGGAGAAGAATGAAAAACTGTTTTTT. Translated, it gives CAWKEKNEKLFF.

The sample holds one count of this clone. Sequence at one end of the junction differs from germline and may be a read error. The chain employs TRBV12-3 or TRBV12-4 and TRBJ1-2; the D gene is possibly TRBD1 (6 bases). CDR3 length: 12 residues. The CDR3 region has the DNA TGTGCCAGCAGTTTCAGGGCACCAGACAGGCTCTTC. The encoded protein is CASSFRAPDRLF.

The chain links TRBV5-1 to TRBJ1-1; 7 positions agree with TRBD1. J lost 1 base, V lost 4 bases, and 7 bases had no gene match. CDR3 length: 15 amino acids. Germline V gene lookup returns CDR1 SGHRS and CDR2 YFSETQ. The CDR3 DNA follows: TGCGCCAGCAGCACACAGGGGTTGGGGAACACTGAAGCTTTCTTT. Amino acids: CASSTQGLGNTEAFF.

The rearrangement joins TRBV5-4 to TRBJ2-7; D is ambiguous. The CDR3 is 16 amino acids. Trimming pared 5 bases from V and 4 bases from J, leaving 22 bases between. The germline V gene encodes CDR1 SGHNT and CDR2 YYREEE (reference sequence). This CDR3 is CASSPSHPTDVYEQYF. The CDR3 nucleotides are TGTGCCAGCAGTCCCAGCCACCCAACAGACGTGTACGAGCAGTACTTC.

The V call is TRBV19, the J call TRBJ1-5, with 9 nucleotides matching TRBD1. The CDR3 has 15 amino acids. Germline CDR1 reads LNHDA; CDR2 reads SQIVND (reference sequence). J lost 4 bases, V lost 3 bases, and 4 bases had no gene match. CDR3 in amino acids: CASSMTGGPNQPQHF. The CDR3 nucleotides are TGTGCCAGTAGTATGACAGGGGGACCGAATCAGCCCCAGCATTTT.

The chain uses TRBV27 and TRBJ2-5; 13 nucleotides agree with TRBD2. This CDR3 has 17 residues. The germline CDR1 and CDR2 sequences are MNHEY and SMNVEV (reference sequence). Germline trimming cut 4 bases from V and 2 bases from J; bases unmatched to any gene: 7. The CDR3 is CASSSGLAGVDQETQYF. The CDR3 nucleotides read TGTGCCAGCAGTTCCGGACTAGCGGGAGTGGATCAAGAGACCCAGTACTTC.

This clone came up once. CDR3 sequence: CASSFVQGANSPLHF. The CDR3 region has the DNA TGTGCCAGCAGCTTTGTACAGGGGGCTAATTCACCCCTCCACTTT. V usage is TRBV5-8 and J usage is TRBJ1-6, with TRBD1 identical over 9 bases. With 2 bases clipped from V and 6 bases from J, the junction kept 3 bases outside the gene matches. In germline, CDR1 is SGHTS, CDR2 YDEGEE. The CDR3 covers 15 residues.

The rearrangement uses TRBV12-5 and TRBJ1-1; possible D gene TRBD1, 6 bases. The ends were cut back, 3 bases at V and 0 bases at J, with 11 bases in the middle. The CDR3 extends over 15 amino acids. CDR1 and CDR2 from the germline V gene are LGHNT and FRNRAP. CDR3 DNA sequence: TGTGCTAGTGGTTTTCCAGGGGCCCTGAACACTGAAGCTTTCTTT. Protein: CASGFPGALNTEAFF.

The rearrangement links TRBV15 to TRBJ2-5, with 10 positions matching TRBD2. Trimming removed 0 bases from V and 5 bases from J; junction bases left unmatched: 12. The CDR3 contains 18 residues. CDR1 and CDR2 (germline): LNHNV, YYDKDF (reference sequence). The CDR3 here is CATSRESILAGASETQYF. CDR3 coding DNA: TGTGCCACCAGCAGAGAATCTATCCTAGCGGGAGCGTCGGAGACCCAGTACTTC.

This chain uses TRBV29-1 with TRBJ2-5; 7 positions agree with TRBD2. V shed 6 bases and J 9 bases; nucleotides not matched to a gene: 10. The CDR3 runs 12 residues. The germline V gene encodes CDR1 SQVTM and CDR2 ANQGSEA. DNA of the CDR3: TGCAGCGTCCGCCACCCGGGGGGACCCCAGTACTTC. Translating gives CSVRHPGGPQYF.

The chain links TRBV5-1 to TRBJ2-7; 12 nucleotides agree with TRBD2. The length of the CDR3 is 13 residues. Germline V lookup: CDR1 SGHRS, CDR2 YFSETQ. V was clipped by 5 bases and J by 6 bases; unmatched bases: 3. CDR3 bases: TGCGCCAGCAGTCTAGCGGGAGGGAGCGAGCAGTACTTC. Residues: CASSLAGGSEQYF.

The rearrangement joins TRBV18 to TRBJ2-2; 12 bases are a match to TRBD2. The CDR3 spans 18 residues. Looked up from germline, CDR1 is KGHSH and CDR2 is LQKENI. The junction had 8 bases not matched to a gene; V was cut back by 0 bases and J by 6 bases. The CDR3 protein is CASSPPRLAGAPSGELFF. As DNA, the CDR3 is TGTGCCAGCTCACCACCGAGACTAGCGGGAGCCCCTTCCGGGGAGCTGTTTTTT.

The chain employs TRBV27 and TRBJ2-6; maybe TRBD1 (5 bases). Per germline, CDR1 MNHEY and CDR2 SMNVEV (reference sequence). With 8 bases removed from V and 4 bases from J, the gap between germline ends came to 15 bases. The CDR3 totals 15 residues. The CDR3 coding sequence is TGTGCCAGCGGCATCTCAGGGCTCGGGGCCAACGTCCTGACTTTC. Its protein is CASGISGLGANVLTF.

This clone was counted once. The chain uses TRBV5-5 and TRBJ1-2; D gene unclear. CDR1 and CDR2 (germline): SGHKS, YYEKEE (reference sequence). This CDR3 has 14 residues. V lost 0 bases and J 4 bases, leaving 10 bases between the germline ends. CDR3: CASSLEVPGYGYTF. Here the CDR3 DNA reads TGTGCCAGCAGCTTGGAGGTCCCAGGCTATGGCTACACCTTC.

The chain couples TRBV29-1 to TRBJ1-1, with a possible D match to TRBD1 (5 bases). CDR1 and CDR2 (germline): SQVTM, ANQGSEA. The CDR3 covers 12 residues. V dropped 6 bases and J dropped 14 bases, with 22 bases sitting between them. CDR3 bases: TGCAGCGTAAAAGGGCAGGGTCCTGATTGCTTCTTT. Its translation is CSVKGQGPDCFF. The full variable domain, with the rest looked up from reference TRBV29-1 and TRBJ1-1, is SAVISQKPSRDICQRGTSLTIQCQVDSQVTMMFWYRQQPGQSLTLIATANQGSEATYESGFVIDKFPISRPNLTFSTLTVSNMSPEDSSIYLCSVKGQGPDCFFGQGTRLTVV.

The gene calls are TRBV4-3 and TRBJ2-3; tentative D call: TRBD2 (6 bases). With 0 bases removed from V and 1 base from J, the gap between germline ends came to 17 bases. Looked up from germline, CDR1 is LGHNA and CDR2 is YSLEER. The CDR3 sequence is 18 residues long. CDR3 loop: CASSQELALAGRTDTQYF. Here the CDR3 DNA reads TGCGCCAGCAGCCAAGAGCTTGCATTGGCGGGACGCACAGATACGCAGTATTTT.

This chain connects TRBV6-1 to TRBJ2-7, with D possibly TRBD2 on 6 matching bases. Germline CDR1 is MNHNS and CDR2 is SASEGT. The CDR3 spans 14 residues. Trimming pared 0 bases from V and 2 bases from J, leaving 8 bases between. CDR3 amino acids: CASSEASGTYEQYF. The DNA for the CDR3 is TGTGCCAGCAGTGAAGCTAGCGGTACCTACGAGCAGTACTTC.

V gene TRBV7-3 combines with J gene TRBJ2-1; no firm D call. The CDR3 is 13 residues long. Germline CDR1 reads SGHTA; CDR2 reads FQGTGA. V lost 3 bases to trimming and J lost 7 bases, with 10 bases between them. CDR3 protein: CASSFGPLNEQFF. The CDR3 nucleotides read TGTGCCAGCAGCTTTGGGCCCCTAAATGAGCAGTTCTTC.

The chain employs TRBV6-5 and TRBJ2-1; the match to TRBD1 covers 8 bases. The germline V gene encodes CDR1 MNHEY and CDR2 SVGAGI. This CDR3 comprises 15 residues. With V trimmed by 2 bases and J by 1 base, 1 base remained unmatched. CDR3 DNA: TGTGCCAGCAGTTACGACAGGGGATCCTACAATGAGCAGTTCTTC. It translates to CASSYDRGSYNEQFF.

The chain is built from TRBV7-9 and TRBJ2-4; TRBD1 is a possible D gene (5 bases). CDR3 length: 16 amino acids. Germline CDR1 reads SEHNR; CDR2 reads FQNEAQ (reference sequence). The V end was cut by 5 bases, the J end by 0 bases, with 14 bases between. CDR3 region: CASSRLTEIAKNIQYF. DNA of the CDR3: TGTGCCAGCAGCAGATTGACAGAGATAGCCAAAAACATTCAGTACTTC.

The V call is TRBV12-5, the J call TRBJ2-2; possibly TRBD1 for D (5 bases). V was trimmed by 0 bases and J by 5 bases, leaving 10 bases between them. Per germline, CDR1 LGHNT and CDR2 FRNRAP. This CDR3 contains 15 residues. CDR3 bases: TGTGCTAGTGGTTTGGTTGGACACCTTACCGGGGAGCTGTTTTTT. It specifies CASGLVGHLTGELFF.

The CDR3 is CASSYSGVDQPQHF. The CDR3, as DNA: TGTGCCAGCAGTTACTCAGGGGTGGATCAGCCCCAGCATTTT. The V call is TRBV6-5, the J call TRBJ1-5; D possibly corresponds to TRBD1 (5 bases). This CDR3 is 14 amino acids long. Germline-derived CDR1 and CDR2 are MNHEY and SVGAGI. The V end was cut by 0 bases, the J end by 5 bases, with 8 bases between.

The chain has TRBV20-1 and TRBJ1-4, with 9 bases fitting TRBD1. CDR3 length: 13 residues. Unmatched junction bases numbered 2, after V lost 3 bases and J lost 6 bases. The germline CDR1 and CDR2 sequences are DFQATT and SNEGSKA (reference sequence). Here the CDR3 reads CSASGTGYEKLFF. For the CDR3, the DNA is TGCAGTGCTAGTGGGACAGGGTATGAAAAACTGTTTTTT.

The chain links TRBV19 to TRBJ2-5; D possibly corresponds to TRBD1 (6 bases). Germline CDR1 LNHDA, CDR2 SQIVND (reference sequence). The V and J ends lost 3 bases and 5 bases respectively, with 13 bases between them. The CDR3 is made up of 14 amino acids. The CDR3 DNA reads TGTGCCAGTAGTATTACAGGGCTAGGCGAGACCCAGTACTTC. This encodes CASSITGLGETQYF.

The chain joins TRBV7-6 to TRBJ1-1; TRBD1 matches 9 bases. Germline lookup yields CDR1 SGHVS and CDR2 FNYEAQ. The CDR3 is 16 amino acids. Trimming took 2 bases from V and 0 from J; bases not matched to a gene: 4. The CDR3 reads CASSLTRDRVNTEAFF. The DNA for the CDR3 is TGTGCCAGCAGCTTAACTCGGGACAGGGTGAACACTGAAGCTTTCTTT.

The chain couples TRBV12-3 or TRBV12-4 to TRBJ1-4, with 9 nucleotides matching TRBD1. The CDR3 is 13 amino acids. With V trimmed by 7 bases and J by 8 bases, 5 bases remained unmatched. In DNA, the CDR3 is TGTGCCAGCATTTCCGGACAGGGGGAAAAACTGTTTTTT. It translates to CASISGQGEKLFF.

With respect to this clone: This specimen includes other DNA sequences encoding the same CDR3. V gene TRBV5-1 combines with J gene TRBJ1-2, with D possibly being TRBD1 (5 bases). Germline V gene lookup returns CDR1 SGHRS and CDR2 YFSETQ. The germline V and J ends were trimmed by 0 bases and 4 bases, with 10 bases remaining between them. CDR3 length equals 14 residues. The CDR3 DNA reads TGCGCCAGCAGCTTGGAAGGGGCCGGCTATGGCTACACCTTC. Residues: CASSLEGAGYGYTF.